The T cell receptor (beta chain) described here comes from a study of Graves' ophthalmopathy and Graves' hyperthyroidism (dated by TCRdb to the late 2010s). About the study as a whole: Peripheral blood was collected before any treatment was given, at the time of initial diagnosis. TCR beta repertoire signatures were used to distinguish Graves' ophthalmopathy from Graves' hyperthyroidism and to predict progression to ophthalmopathy. In total, approximately 140 blood samples were TCR-sequenced: some 40 ophthalmopathy, about 75 hyperthyroidism and some 17 hyperthyroidism-to-ophthalmopathy patients. To explore V-J signatures that distinguish ophthalmopathy from hyperthyroidism, a discovery set of about a hundred patients was enrolled, made up of more than 40 with ophthalmopathy and 57 with stable hyperthyroidism. An independent validation cohort was composed of 18 hyperthyroidism patients and around 16 patients who later progressed from hyperthyroidism to ophthalmopathy. In roughly 6 hyperthyroidism patients, the T-cell repertoires found in thyroid tissue were compared with those found in blood. After sampling, hyperthyroidism patients received methimazole starting at 30 mg daily, and ophthalmopathy patients received high-dose intravenous methylprednisolone.

For repertoire sequencing, the TCR beta CDR3 regions were amplified from RNA transcripts. A first-round RT-PCR used HTBI primers with the Qiagen OneStep RT-PCR kit, followed by a second-round multiplex PCR, size selection and purification. The libraries underwent paired-end sequencing with 100 bp reads on an Illumina HiSeq2000. In the original analysis: SOAPnuke was used for read processing, and reads with adapters, uncalled bases, a mean Phred below 15, or no exact constant-primer or identifier match were discarded. COPE v1.2.5 was used to merge the high-quality paired reads. Each unique nucleotide sequence was defined as a clonotype, and clonotypes were aligned to IMGT TRB V, D and J references with MiTCR v1.1. Only V-J combinations with frequency above 0.0001 were analysed, covering 98% to 99.2% of repertoires. A TCR clonal expansion and chaos score per V-J combination was defined as the ratio of F50 clonal expansion to chaos observed in the TCRdist matrix. Welch's t-statistics and random forest were used to reduce features to about a dozen V-J combinations, which were fed into a naive Bayes classifier. The similarity between thyroid and blood repertoires was quantified using the Morisita-Horn index. The public reads were quality trimmed at Q25 with fastp and then assembled into clones with MiXCR by TCRdb, keeping productive beta chains. Every entry covers one CDR3 protein and lists the most common genes and DNA from its rows. The V and J calls, along with clone size, are taken from TCRdb and not from the paper's own processing. Here the sample has hundreds of thousands of distinct CDR3 sequences; around 50% occur a single time. The ten largest make up approximately 51% of the sample.

The V and J ends are trimmed by 4 bases and 1 base, leaving 13 bases between them. For CDR1 and CDR2, the germline V gene (reference sequence) lists SEHNR and FQNEAQ. The CDR3, from cysteine to phenylalanine, totals 15 residues. The only DNA kept is the CDR3, 45 bases in frame from the first base. Overall study results and their limits: In cross-validation, the 13-signature model distinguished ophthalmopathy from stable hyperthyroidism with 85% to 90% sensitivity and around 81% specificity, and in the test set the corresponding values were about 80% and 75%. Sample size was not predetermined statistically, and investigators were not blinded to group allocation. Most expanded thyroid clonotypes with a frequency above 0.001 also appeared in blood, which suggests that blood repertoires may reflect the immune response in the thyroid. In validation, the model predicted ophthalmopathy progression with about 70% sensitivity and 72.22% specificity; 12 predicted patients were CT-confirmed with GO in a median of about 7.1 months.

Turning to this clonotype: Its binding antigen is unknown. It has no much larger one-base neighbor in the sample; base qualities were not kept.

Patients with ophthalmopathy had moderately to severely active disease, with a Clinical Activity Score of 3 or more, a NOSPECS grade of 4 or more, and a disease duration of less than 3 months. Anyone with other autoimmune diseases, uncontrolled infections, pregnancy or lactation was excluded from the study. Diagnosis was based on clinical symptoms, serum thyroxine, TRAb, thyroid ultrasound and orbital computed tomography. Ficoll-Paque density gradient centrifugation was used to isolate PBMCs from around 10 ml of fresh peripheral blood. Total RNA was extracted with Trizol reagent and quality-checked on an Agilent 2100 Bioanalyzer.

The sequencing input was peripheral blood. This clonotype was sampled from an adult man with Graves' ophthalmopathy. The sequence joins TRBV7-9 to TRBJ1-1; TRBD1 might be the D gene, on 6 matching bases. The nucleotide sequence reads TGTGCCAGCAGCTACTCCGGGACACCGAACACTGAAGCTTTCTTT. Its translation reads: CASSYSGTPNTEAFF.